The next 9 T cell receptor beta chains were all read from a single sample in a study of identical twins. TCRdb itself ran the 5' RACE reads through MiXCR, one entry per CDR3 protein. Altogether 1.5 million to 2 million distinct CDR3 sequences are present, roughly 35% being singletons, with the ten largest covering 0.25% to 0.3%. The sample was cord blood. Every receptor here comes from a newborn girl in good health.

This chain connects TRBV10-3 to TRBJ2-7; the D gene is possibly TRBD1 (6 bases). The CDR3 runs 17 residues. Germline V CDR1 and CDR2: ENHRY, SYGVKD. V lost 4 bases and J lost 2, with 21 bases in between. The CDR3 here is CAISAPGGGRIAYEQYF. The CDR3 nucleotides are TGTGCCATCAGTGCCCCTGGTGGGGGCCGAATAGCCTACGAGCAGTACTTC.

The chain recombines TRBV29-1 with TRBJ2-5, with D maybe TRBD2 (6 bases). The CDR3 covers 12 residues. The V gene's germline CDR1 is SQVTM and CDR2 ANQGSEA. This chain's CDR3 is CRVRRTTREQYF. The CDR3 coding sequence is TGCAGGGTACGCCGGACTACTCGGGAGCAGTACTTC.

This clonotype came up a few times. The gene calls are TRBV15 and TRBJ2-1; 7 nucleotides align to TRBD2. Germline loops: CDR1 LNHNV, CDR2 YYDKDF (reference sequence). This CDR3 is 16 amino acids long. With 1 base clipped from V and 6 bases from J, the junction kept 9 bases outside the gene matches. The CDR3 DNA reads TGTGCCACCAGCAGAGTGACTAGCCCCCGGCTCAATGAGCAGTTCTTC. Amino acids: CATSRVTSPRLNEQFF.

This chain uses TRBV27 with TRBJ1-5; TRBD1 agrees at 7 bases. Losses at the gene ends were 4 bases for V and 5 bases for J; bases not matched to a gene: 5. This CDR3 region has 14 residues. The germline V gene encodes CDR1 MNHEY and CDR2 SMNVEV (reference sequence). DNA for the CDR3: TGTGCCAGCAGTTATGGACAGGAATATCAGCCCCAGCATTTT. This sequence encodes CASSYGQEYQPQHF.

Only a few counts were recorded for this clonotype. V usage is TRBV20-1 and J usage is TRBJ2-3, with TRBD2 identical over 10 bases. Per the germline V gene, CDR1 is DFQATT and CDR2 is SNEGSKA (reference sequence). The CDR3 length is 14 residues. Trimming at V came to 1 base and at J to 4 bases, leaving 2 bases not matched to a gene. CDR3 amino acids: CSARAAGGPDTQYF. The CDR3 nucleotides read TGCAGTGCTAGAGCAGCGGGGGGGCCAGATACGCAGTATTTT.

This clonotype was seen more than once but under ten times. The rearrangement links TRBV6-1 to TRBJ2-3, with 13 bases fitting TRBD2. The CDR3 is 17 residues long. V was clipped by 7 bases and J by 1 base; unmatched bases: 8. Germline CDR1 reads MNHNS; CDR2 reads SASEGT. The CDR3 loop reads CASTRTSGGTRTDTQYF. CDR3 sequence (DNA): TGTGCCAGCACCCGGACTAGCGGGGGCACGCGCACAGATACGCAGTATTTT.

The chain joins TRBV20-1 to TRBJ2-5; tentative D call: TRBD2 (6 bases). The J call may be faulty, since TRBJ2-7 better matches the DNA end. This CDR3 comprises 13 residues. Germline CDR1 is DFQATT and CDR2 is SNEGSKA (reference sequence). This CDR3 reads CSAPQLTSYEQYF. DNA for the CDR3: TGCAGTGCTCCCCAATTGACTAGCTACGAGCAGTACTTC.

A note on this clonotype: This may arise from a read error, as a much more abundant clone is one base away. The rearrangement uses TRBV28 and TRBJ1-2; D is unresolved. Germline loops: CDR1 MDHEN, CDR2 SYDVKM. This CDR3 is 15 amino acids long. The germline V and J ends were trimmed by 1 base and 2 bases, with 11 bases remaining between them. CDR3 protein: CASSLYPGRNYGYTF. In DNA form, the CDR3 reads TGTGCCAGCAGTTTATATCCAGGCAGGAACTATGGCTACACCTTC.

The chain uses TRBV7-9 and TRBJ1-2, with TRBD1 matching over 7 bases. Germline values: CDR1 SEHNR, CDR2 FQNEAQ (reference sequence). V lost 1 base and J lost 2; bases outside the gene matches: 7. The CDR3 runs to 16 residues. The CDR3 nucleotides are TGTGCCAGCAGCTTAGTTCAGGGGGTCAACAACTATGGCTACACCTTC. This encodes CASSLVQGVNNYGYTF.